Below, 8 T cell receptor beta chains from the same sample are listed, as sequenced in a study of tumor and adjacent non-tumor tissue in lung cancer listed by TCRdb under 2018. Library construction relied on multiplex PCR. The data were produced on an Illumina HiSeq 2500. TCRbeta libraries were constructed through three rounds of nested PCR with primers (Table S4) according to protocols modified from ARM-PCR. The public reads were reanalyzed by TCRdb: fastp trimming at Q25, MiXCR alignment, in-frame beta chains only. Rows are combined by CDR3 protein, so each entry shows the most common genes and DNA. Recorded for this sample are 65,000 to 95,000 distinct CDR3 sequences; less than 75% of them occurred a single time. The biggest ten clones account for roughly 12% of the sample. Bulk unsorted tissue served as the source for RNA extraction, and RNA quality was assessed using a NanoDrop ND-1000 and an Agilent 2100.

Input material: lung tumor tissue. The origin of the receptors is a woman aged 70-85 years with non-small cell lung cancer.

The chain links TRBV20-1 to TRBJ1-4; no clear D gene. This CDR3 spans 14 amino acids. Germline CDR1 DFQATT, CDR2 SNEGSKA (reference sequence). V lost 0 bases, J lost 9 bases, and 14 bases lay in between. In nucleotides, the CDR3 is TGCAGTGCTAGAGATCCCAGCACCCAGAAAAAACTGTTTTTT. Translated: CSARDPSTQKKLFF.

V gene TRBV29-1 combines with J gene TRBJ1-1; no firm D call. Germline CDR1 and CDR2: SQVTM and ANQGSEA. The CDR3 length is 13 residues. V was clipped by 0 bases and J by 7 bases, with 12 bases between them. The CDR3 nucleotides are TGCAGCGTTGAAGAGAGAGGGCAGGATGAAGCTTTCTTT. Amino acid sequence: CSVEERGQDEAFF.

In the case of this clonotype: This sequence may be a read error, since a much larger clone differs from it by one base. This rearrangement joins TRBV7-3 to TRBJ1-2; 7 nucleotides align to TRBD1. Germline V gene lookup returns CDR1 SGHTA and CDR2 FQGTGA. The CDR3 totals 15 residues. The DNA of the CDR3 is TGTGCCAGCAGCTTAGAAGGGGGCCGGGTTTATGACTACACCTTC. Protein sequence: CASSLEGGRVYDYTF.

As for this clonotype: At one end, the junction sequence differs from germline, possibly due to a read error. The chain links TRBV12-3 or TRBV12-4 to TRBJ1-1, with D hard to call. The CDR3 contains 15 residues. As DNA, the CDR3 is TGTGCCAGTAGTATACGACCGTCGCTGAAGACTGAAGCTTTCTTT. It specifies CASSIRPSLKTEAFF.

Comments on this clonotype: A much larger clone differs by one base, so this may be a read error. The genes are TRBV28 and TRBJ1-5, with D unresolved. Germline V CDR1 and CDR2: MDHEN, SYDVKM. This CDR3 has 14 residues. Trimming took 8 bases from V and 2 from J, leaving 13 bases between them. The CDR3 sequence: CASEVGGGNQPQHF. The CDR3 DNA reads TGTGCCAGCGAGGTCGGCGGGGGCAATCAGCCCCAGCATTTT. Supplemented by reference TRBV28 and TRBJ1-5, the full variable domain reads DVKVTQSSRYLVKRTGEKVFLECVQDMDHENMFWYRQDPGLGLRLIYFSYDVKMKEKGDIPEGYSVSREKKERFSLILESASTNQTSMYLCASEVGGGNQPQHFGDGTRLSIL.

In regard to this clonotype: Mismatch with germline at one junction end may stem from a read error. The chain couples TRBV20-1 to TRBJ2-3, with 7 bases aligning to TRBD2. The germline CDR1 and CDR2 sequences are DFQATT and SNEGSKA (reference sequence). CDR3 size: 15 residues. CDR3 sequence reads: CRARDSAGVTGTQYF. The CDR3 nucleotides read TGCCGTGCTAGAGATAGCGCGGGAGTCACAGGTACGCAGTATTTT.

A word on this clonotype: An end of the junction differs from the germline gene, which may be a read error. V is TRBV28 and J is TRBJ2-2; D tentatively reads TRBD1 or TRBD2 (5 bases each). CDR1 is MDHEN and CDR2 is SYDVKM in the germline V gene. This CDR3 contains 16 residues. CDR3 residues: CARRHASSGFTGKLFF. The CDR3 coding sequence is TGTGCCAGAAGGCACGCTTCCTCAGGGTTCACCGGGAAGCTGTTTTTT.

This clonotype was seen only once. J is TRBJ2-3 and V is TRBV4-2; D possibly corresponds to TRBD2 (6 bases). Looked up from germline, CDR1 is LGHNA and CDR2 is YNFKEQ. The CDR3 is 14 amino acids. Trimming removed 5 bases at V and 6 bases at J, with 15 bases between. CDR3 in DNA: TGTGCCAGCAGCTATAGCGGTAACAGGGATACGCAGTATTTT. Translated, it gives CASSYSGNRDTQYF.